The clone carrying this TCR beta chain was observed many times. One entry per CDR3 protein results from TCRdb running MiXCR on the PCR reads. The repertoire includes a few hundred thousand distinct CDR3 sequences, about a fifth of them detected once, and about 0.8% sits in the top ten. These data come from a study of molecular identifiers for immune sequencing clone quantification. V lost 2 bases and J lost 4; bases outside the gene matches: 16. The CDR3 length is 20 residues. Germline V gene lookup returns CDR1 SGHRS and CDR2 YFSETQ. The sequence was collected from a human donor in good health. Some libraries in this study had Jurkat cell RNA spiked in. The chain is built from TRBV5-1 and TRBJ2-2; 11 bases are shared with TRBD1. The sample consisted of naive CD8+ T cells from blood, with Jurkat cell RNA spiked in. As to subset: FACS-sorted CD8+CD4-CCR7+CD45RA+ naive T cells. The CDR3 loop reads CASSLTLRLPGTGGTGELFF. CDR3 in DNA: TGCGCCAGCAGCTTAACCCTCCGCCTGCCCGGGACAGGGGGCACCGGGGAGCTGTTTTTT.